This T cell receptor (beta chain) was sequenced during a study of T cell responses to AZD1222 COVID-19 vaccine (dated by TCRdb to 2020 to 2023). In the study overall: AZD1222 recipients whose second dose came at about 4 weeks and those whose second dose came at about 12 weeks were combined into one group, since spike-specific TCR depth and breadth did not differ between the two schedules. A total of 233 trial participants underwent TCR sequencing, of whom about 210 received two doses of AZD1222 and roughly 25 received two doses of the MenACWY control vaccine. Trial participants were enrolled by age into subgroups of 18-55, 56-69 and 70-plus years, and about 150, 27 and 61 TCR-sequenced participants, respectively, were included in these subgroups.

Per the publication, the time point label means: baseline before first vaccination. Vaccinee samples came from UK trials COV001 and COV002, including a single-blind randomized controlled phase 2/3 trial of AZD1222 (ChAdOx1 nCoV-19) in healthy adults. For TCRbeta chain sequencing, PBMC samples from trial participants were taken at day 0 and at day 28 after the second dose. The CDR3 regions of human TCRbeta chains were analyzed by immunosequencing. In the original analysis: Repertoire TCRs were checked for matches against a reference library of SARS-CoV-2-specific TCRs that had been generated using the MIRA antigen-specificity platform. Breadth was defined as the fraction of unique TCRs that were SARS-CoV-2-associated. Depth was defined as the fraction of total T cells that were SARS-CoV-2-associated. Using the MIRA data, every spike-specific TCR was mapped to the spike region that the TCR reacted to and assigned to either a CD4 or a CD8 class. Log10-transformed breadth and depth values were compared by one-way ANOVA with Sidak's multiple comparisons tests. TCRdb re-hosts the immuneACCESS table, in-frame sequences only. Its copies lack some clones; in the studies checked, an unresolved V gene accounts for under half of them, and the cause for the rest is not known. D and trimming were read from the DNA, whereas the V and J calls and clone size are those reported in that table. The table for this sample lists about 260,000 clones; over 90% of them were counted only once. 0.55% of the sample lies in the top ten.

General conclusions and limits of the study: Only six AZD1222 recipients were SARS-CoV-2 seropositive at baseline, limiting conclusions about previously exposed vaccinees. Reportedly, close to half of the unique spike-specific TCRs recognized epitopes lying outside the regions that are mutated in the B.1.351 and B.1.1.7 variants. Because no day 14 peak-response samples were available, the repertoires could be characterized only after the peak T cell response. In the small 56-69-year group, the increase in depth fell short of significance, most likely because of low power. The whole spike protein was spanned by vaccine-associated CD4 TCRs, and dominant responses were seen in regions 160-218 and 743-854. A significant rise in spike-specific TCR breadth and depth was observed after two AZD1222 doses relative to day 0 and relative to MenACWY recipients. Participants were mostly white British, with more females than males. The authors suggested clonal diversity may have been underestimated.

From its cysteine to its phenylalanine, the CDR3 spans 18 amino acids. The read is trimmed to its CDR3 DNA, 54 bases read in frame from base 1. CDR1 is given as SNHLY and CDR2 as FYNNEI, both from the germline V gene. Between the V and J ends, shortened by 3 bases and 2 bases respectively, the junction contains 19 bases. In the case of this clone: There is no known antigen for this receptor. Base quality data are lacking; no much larger clone is found one base away.

The input for sequencing was peripheral blood, taken on day 0 of AZD1222 vaccination. This receptor was taken from an adult in good health. The chain employs TRBV2 and TRBJ2-2; TRBD1 might be the D gene, on 5 matching bases. The CDR3 in this case is CASSEFRSGQGNTGELFF. At the DNA level, the sequence is TGTGCCAGCAGTGAGTTTCGCTCCGGGCAGGGTAACACCGGGGAGCTGTTTTTT.